This T cell receptor beta chain was sequenced for a study of T cells in Graves' hyperthyroidism and ophthalmopathy. The study excluded patients with uncontrolled infection, other autoimmune disease, pregnancy or lactation. The PBMCs had their origin in 10 ml of fresh peripheral blood. In this sample, this clonotype turned up many times. TCR beta CDR3 regions were amplified from RNA. When the TCR CDR3 underwent first-round RT-PCR, the HTBI primer set was used. TCRdb re-called the multiplex PCR reads with MiXCR, one entry per CDR3 protein. The sample carries about 640,000 distinct CDR3 sequences, roughly 20% recorded once. The TCR sequence derives from a man aged 25-45 years with Graves' ophthalmopathy. Sequencing was carried out using blood.

The chain's CDR3 is CASGPSGRASTDTQYF. For the CDR3, the DNA is TGCGCCAGCGGTCCTAGCGGGAGGGCTAGCACAGATACGCAGTATTTT. This chain joins TRBV5-1 and TRBJ2-3; 12 bases are shared with TRBD2. Trimming at V came to 7 bases and at J to 0 bases, leaving 6 bases not matched to a gene. This CDR3 region has 16 residues. Germline lookup yields CDR1 SGHRS and CDR2 YFSETQ. Based on the CDR3 plus reference TRBV5-1 and TRBJ2-3, the full variable domain is KAGVTQTPRYLIKTRGQQVTLSCSPISGHRSVSWYQQTPGQGLQFLFEYFSETQRNKGNFPGRFSGRQFSNSRSEMNVSTLELGDSALYLCASGPSGRASTDTQYFGPGTRLTVL.